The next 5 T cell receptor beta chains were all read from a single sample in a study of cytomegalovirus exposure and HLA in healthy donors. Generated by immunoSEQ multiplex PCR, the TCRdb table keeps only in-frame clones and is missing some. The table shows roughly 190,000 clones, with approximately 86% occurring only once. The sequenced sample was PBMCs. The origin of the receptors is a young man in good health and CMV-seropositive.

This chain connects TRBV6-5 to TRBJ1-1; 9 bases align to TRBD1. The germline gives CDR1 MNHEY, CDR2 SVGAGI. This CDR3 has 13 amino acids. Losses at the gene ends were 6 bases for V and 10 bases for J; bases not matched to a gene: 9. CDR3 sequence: CASSTGQGRRAFF. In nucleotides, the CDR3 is TGTGCCAGCAGCACCGGACAGGGGAGGAGAGCTTTCTTT.

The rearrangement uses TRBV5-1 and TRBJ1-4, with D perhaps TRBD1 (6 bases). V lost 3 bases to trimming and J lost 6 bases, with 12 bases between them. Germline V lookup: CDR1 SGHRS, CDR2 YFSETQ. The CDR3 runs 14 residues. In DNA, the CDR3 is TGCGCCAGCAGCTCCGGACAGTCCTATGAAAAACTGTTTTTT. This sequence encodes CASSSGQSYEKLFF.

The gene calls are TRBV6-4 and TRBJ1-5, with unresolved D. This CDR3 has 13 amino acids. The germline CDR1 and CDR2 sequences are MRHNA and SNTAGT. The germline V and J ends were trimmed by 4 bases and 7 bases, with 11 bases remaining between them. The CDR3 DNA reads TGTGCCAGCAGTGCCGAAGCGGGGCAGCCCCAGCATTTT. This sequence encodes CASSAEAGQPQHF.

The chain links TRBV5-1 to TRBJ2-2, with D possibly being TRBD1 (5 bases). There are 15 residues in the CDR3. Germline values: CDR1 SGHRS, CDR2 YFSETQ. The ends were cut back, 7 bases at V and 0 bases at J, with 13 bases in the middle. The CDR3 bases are TGCGCCAGCGGCCTTTGGGGCCCGAACACCGGGGAGCTGTTTTTT. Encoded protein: CASGLWGPNTGELFF. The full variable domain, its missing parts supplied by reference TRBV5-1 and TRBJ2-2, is KAGVTQTPRYLIKTRGQQVTLSCSPISGHRSVSWYQQTPGQGLQFLFEYFSETQRNKGNFPGRFSGRQFSNSRSEMNVSTLELGDSALYLCASGLWGPNTGELFFGEGSRLTVL.

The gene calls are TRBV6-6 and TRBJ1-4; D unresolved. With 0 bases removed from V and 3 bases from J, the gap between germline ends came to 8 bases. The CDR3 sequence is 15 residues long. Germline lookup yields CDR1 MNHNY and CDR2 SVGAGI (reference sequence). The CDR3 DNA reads TGTGCCAGCAGTTACTCGGGCGGAGCTAATGAAAAACTGTTTTTT. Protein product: CASSYSGGANEKLFF.